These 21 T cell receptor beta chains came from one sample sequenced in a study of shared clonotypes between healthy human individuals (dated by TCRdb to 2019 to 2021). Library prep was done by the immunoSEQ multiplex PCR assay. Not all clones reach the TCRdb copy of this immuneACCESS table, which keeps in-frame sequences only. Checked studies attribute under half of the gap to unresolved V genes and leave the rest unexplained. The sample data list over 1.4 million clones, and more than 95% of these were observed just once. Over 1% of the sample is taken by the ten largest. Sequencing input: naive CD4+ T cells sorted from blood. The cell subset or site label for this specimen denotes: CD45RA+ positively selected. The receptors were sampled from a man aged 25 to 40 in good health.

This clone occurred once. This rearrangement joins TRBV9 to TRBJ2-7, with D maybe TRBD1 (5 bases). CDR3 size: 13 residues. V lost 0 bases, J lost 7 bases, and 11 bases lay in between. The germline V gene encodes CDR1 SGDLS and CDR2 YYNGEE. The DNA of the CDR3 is TGTGCCAGCAGCGTAGTGCCGGCAGGGGAGCAGTACTTC. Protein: CASSVVPAGEQYF.

Here the CDR3 reads CASSNVYGPDTQYF. The DNA of the CDR3 is TGTGCCAGTAGTAACGTATATGGGCCAGATACGCAGTATTTT. The V and J genes are TRBV19 and TRBJ2-3; D remains unclear. Trimming pared 4 bases from V and 4 bases from J, leaving 12 bases between. The length of the CDR3 is 14 residues. Germline V gene sequence: CDR1 LNHDA, CDR2 SQIVND (reference sequence).

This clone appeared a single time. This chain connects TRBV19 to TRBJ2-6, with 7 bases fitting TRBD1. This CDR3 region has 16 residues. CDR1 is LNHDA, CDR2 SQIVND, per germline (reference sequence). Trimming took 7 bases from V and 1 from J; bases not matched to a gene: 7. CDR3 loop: CASINAGGSGANVLTF. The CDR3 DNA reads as TGTGCCAGTATAAACGCAGGGGGATCTGGGGCCAACGTCCTGACTTTC.

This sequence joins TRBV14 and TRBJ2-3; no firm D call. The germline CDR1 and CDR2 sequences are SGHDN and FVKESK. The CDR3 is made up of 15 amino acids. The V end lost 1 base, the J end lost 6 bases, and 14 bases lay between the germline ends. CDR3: CASSQGLLQIDTQYF. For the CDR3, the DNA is TGTGCCAGCAGCCAAGGGCTGCTCCAAATCGATACGCAGTATTTT.

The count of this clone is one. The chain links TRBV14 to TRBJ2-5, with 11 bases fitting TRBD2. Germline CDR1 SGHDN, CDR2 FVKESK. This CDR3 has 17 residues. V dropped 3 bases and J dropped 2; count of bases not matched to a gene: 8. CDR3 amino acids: CASSHPGLAANQETQYF. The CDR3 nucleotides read TGTGCCAGCAGCCACCCGGGACTAGCGGCTAATCAAGAGACCCAGTACTTC.

The CDR3 region has the DNA TGTGCCAGCTCAGTTAAGCCTGGAAACACCATATATTTT. Translation gives CASSVKPGNTIYF. The gene calls are TRBV18 and TRBJ1-3; no definite D call. The CDR3 runs 13 residues. Germline V lookup: CDR1 KGHSH, CDR2 LQKENI. Trimming cost V 5 bases and J 2 bases, with 7 bases left between them.

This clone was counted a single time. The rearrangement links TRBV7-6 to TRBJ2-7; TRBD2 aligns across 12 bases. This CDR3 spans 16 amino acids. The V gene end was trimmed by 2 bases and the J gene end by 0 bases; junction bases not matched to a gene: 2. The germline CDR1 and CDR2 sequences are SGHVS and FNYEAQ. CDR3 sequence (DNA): TGTGCCAGCAGCTTACTAGCGGGAGGGCCCTCCTACGAGCAGTACTTC. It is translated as CASSLLAGGPSYEQYF.

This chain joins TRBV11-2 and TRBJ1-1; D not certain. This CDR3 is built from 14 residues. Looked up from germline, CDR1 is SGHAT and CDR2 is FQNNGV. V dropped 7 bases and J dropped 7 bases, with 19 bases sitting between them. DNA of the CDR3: TGTGCCAGCAACCAACCCGGGAAGGTTTTTGAAGCTTTCTTT. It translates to CASNQPGKVFEAFF.

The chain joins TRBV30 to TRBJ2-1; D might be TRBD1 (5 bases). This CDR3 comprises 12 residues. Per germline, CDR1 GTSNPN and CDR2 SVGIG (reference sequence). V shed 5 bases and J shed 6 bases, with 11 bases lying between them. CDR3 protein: CAWVTGVNEQFF. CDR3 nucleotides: TGTGCCTGGGTAACAGGAGTCAATGAGCAGTTCTTC.

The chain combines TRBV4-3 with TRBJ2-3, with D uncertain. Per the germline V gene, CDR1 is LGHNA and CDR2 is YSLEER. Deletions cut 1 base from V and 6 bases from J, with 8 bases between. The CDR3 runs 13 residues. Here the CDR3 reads CASSQVPGDTQYF. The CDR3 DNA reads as TGCGCCAGCAGCCAAGTTCCCGGGGATACGCAGTATTTT.

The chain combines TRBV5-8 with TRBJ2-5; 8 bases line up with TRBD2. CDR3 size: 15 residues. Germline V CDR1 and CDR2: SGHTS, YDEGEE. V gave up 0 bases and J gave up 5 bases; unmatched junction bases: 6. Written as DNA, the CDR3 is TGTGCCAGCAGCTTGGGTCACGGGAGGGTGGAGACCCAGTACTTC. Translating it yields CASSLGHGRVETQYF.

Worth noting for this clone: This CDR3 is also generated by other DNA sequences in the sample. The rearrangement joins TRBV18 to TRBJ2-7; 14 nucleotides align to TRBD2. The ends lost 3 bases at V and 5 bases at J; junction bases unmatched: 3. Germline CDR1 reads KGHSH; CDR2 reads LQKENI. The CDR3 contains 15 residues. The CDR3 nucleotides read TGTGCCAGCTCACCCCCGGGACTAGCGGGAGACGAGCAGTACTTC. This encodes CASSPPGLAGDEQYF.

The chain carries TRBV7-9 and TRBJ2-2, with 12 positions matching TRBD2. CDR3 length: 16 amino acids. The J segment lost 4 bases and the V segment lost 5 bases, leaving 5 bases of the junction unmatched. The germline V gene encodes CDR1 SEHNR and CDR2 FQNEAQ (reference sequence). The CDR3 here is CASSPSGRAVTGELFF. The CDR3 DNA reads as TGTGCCAGCAGCCCTAGCGGGAGGGCCGTCACCGGGGAGCTGTTTTTT.

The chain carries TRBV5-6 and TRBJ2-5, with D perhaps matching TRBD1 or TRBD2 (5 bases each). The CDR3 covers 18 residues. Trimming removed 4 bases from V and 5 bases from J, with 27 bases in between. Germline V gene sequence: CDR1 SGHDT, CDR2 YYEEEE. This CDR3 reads CASSPRRRRPGPGETQYF. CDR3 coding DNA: TGTGCCAGCAGCCCCCGAAGAAGGCGTCCGGGGCCAGGGGAGACCCAGTACTTC.

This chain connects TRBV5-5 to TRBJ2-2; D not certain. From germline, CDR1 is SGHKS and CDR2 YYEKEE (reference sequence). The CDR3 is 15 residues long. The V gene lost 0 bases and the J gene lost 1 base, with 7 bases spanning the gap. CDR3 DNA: TGTGCCAGCAGCTTGGTGGGATTGAACACCGGGGAGCTGTTTTTT. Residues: CASSLVGLNTGELFF.

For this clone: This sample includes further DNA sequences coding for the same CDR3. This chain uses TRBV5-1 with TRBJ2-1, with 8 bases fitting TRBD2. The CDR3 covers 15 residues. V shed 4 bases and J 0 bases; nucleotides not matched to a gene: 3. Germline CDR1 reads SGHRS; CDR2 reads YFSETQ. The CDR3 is CASSLSGTSYNEQFF. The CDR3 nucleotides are TGCGCCAGCAGCCTTAGCGGGACCTCCTACAATGAGCAGTTCTTC. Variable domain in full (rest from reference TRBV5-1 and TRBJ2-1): KAGVTQTPRYLIKTRGQQVTLSCSPISGHRSVSWYQQTPGQGLQFLFEYFSETQRNKGNFPGRFSGRQFSNSRSEMNVSTLELGDSALYLCASSLSGTSYNEQFFGPGTRLTVL.

The CDR3: CASSLADSYEQYF. CDR3 coding DNA: TGTGCCAGCAGTCTAGCGGACTCCTACGAGCAGTACTTC. The chain links TRBV6-1 to TRBJ2-7; 7 bases are a match to TRBD2. The V segment lost 5 bases and the J segment 0 bases; nucleotides outside the gene matches: 1. The CDR3 consists of 13 residues. Germline CDR1 is MNHNS and CDR2 is SASEGT.

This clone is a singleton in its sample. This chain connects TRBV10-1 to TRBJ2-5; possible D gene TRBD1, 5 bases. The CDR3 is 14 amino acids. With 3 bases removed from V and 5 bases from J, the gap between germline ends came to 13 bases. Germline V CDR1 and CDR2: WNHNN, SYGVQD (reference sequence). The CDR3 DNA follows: TGCGCCAGCAGTGACCCAGGGAACTACGAGACCCAGTACTTC. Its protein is CASSDPGNYETQYF.

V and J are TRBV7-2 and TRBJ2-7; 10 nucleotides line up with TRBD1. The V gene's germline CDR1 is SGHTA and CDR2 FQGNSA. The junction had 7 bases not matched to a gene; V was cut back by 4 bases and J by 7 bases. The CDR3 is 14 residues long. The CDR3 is CASSSRQGAWEQYF. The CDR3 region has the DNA TGTGCCAGCAGCTCACGACAGGGGGCCTGGGAGCAGTACTTC.

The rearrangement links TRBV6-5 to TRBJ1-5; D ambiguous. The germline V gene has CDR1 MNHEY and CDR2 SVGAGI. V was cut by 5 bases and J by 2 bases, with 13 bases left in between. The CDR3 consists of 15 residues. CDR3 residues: CASSPVWGGNQPQHF. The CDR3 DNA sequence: TGTGCCAGCAGTCCGGTTTGGGGAGGCAATCAGCCCCAGCATTTT.

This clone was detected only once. The CDR3 nucleotides read TGTGCCGGGAATTCCCCTAACACCGGGGAGCTGTTTTTT. As protein: CAGNSPNTGELFF. The J gene is TRBJ2-2, the V gene TRBV10-3; D is undetermined. CDR3 length: 13 amino acids. Trimming left V 11 bases short and J 2 bases short, with 12 bases between. CDR1 ENHRY and CDR2 SYGVKD come from the germline V gene.